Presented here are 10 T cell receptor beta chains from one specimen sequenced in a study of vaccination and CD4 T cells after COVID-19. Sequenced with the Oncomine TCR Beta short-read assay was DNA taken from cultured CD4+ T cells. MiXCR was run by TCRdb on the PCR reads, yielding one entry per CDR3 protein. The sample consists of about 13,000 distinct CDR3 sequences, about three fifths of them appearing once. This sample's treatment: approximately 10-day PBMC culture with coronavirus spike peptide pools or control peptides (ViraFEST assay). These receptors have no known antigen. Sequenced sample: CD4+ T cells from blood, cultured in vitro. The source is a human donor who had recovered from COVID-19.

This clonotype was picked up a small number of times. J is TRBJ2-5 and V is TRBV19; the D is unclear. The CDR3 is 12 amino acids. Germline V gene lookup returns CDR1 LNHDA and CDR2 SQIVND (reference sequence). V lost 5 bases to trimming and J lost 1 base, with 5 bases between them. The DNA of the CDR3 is TGTGCCAGTAGTTCCAGCCAAGAGACCCAGTACTTC. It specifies CASSSSQETQYF. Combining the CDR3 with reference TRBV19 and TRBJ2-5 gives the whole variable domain DGGITQSPKYLFRKEGQNVTLSCEQNLNHDAMYWYRQDPGQGLRLIYYSQIVNDFQKGDIAEGYSVSREKKESFPLTVTSAQKNPTAFYLCASSSSQETQYFGPGTRLLVL.

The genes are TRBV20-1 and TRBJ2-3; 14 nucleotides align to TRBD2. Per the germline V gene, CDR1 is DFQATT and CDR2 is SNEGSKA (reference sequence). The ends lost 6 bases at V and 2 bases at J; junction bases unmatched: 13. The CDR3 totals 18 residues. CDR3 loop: CSAFTGGLAGANTDTQYF. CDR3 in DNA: TGCAGTGCCTTCACAGGGGGACTAGCGGGAGCAAACACAGATACGCAGTATTTT.

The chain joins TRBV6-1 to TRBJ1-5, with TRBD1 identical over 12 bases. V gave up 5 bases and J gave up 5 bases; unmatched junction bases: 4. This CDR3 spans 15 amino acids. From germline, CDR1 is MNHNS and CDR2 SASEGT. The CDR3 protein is CASSMGQGAHQPQHF. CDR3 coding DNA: TGTGCCAGCAGTATGGGACAGGGGGCTCATCAGCCCCAGCATTTT.

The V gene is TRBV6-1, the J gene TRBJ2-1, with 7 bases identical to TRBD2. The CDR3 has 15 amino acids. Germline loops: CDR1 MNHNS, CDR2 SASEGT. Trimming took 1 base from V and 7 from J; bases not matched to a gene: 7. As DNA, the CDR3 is TGTGCCAGCAGTGAAGTGAGACTAGCTAGAAATGAGCAGTTCTTC. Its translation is CASSEVRLARNEQFF.

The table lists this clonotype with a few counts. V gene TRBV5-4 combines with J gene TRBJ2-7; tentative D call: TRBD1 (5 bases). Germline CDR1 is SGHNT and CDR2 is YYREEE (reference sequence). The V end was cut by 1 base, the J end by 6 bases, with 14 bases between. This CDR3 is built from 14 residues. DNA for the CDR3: TGTGCCAGCAGCTTGCCCCAGGGTCAAGGCGAGCAGTACTTC. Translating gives CASSLPQGQGEQYF.

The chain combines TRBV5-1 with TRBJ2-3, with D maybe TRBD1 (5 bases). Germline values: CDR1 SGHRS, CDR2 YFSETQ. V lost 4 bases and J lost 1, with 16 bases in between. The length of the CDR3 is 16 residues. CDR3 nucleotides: TGCGCCAGCAGCCCCCAGGGTGGTCTACGCACAGATACGCAGTATTTT. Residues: CASSPQGGLRTDTQYF.

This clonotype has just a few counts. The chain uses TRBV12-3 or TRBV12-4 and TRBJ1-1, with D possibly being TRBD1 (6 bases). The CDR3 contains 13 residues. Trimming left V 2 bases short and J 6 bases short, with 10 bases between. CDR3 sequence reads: CASSLTGQAEAFF. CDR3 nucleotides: TGTGCCAGCAGTTTAACAGGGCAGGCTGAAGCTTTCTTT.

As DNA, the CDR3 is TGTGCCAGCAGCTTATTTGCAGGGTCGACCCTTAATTCACCCCTCCACTTT. Translated: CASSLFAGSTLNSPLHF. The chain has TRBV7-9 and TRBJ1-6; D may be TRBD1 (5 bases). The CDR3 is 17 residues long. V was shortened by 2 bases and J by 6 bases, with 17 bases between the two germline ends. Germline values: CDR1 SEHNR, CDR2 FQNEAQ (reference sequence).

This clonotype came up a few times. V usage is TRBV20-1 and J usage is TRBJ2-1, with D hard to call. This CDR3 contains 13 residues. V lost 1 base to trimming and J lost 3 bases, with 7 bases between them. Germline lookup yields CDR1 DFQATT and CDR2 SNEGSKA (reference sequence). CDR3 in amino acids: CSARAVGYNEQFF. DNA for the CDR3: TGCAGTGCTAGAGCGGTTGGCTACAATGAGCAGTTCTTC.

The CDR3 is CASPGQPNSPLHF. Here the CDR3 DNA reads TGTGCCAGCCCGGGACAGCCTAATTCACCCCTCCACTTT. The chain is built from TRBV19 and TRBJ1-6, with TRBD1 matching 7 bases. With V trimmed by 9 bases and J by 6 bases, 5 bases remained unmatched. The CDR3 has 13 amino acids. The V gene's germline CDR1 is LNHDA and CDR2 SQIVND (reference sequence).